This T cell receptor (beta chain) stems from a study of a mutant IDH1 vaccine in newly diagnosed glioma. Study information: Patients' prior therapy spanned radiotherapy, temozolomide, or both; most underwent both.

Trimming took 2 bases from V and 3 from J, leaving 8 bases between them. Per germline, CDR1 SGHKS and CDR2 YYEKEE (reference sequence). The CDR3 is 13 amino acids. Documented time point: baseline, week 1 (first vaccination visit). Described treatment: pre-vaccination baseline after standard-of-care therapy. Method: immunoSEQ multiplex PCR; TCRdb's copy keeps in-frame clones and lacks some. This sample yields roughly 68,000 clones, of which 79% are seen a single time; around 8.5% belongs to the top ten. This chain connects TRBV5-5 to TRBJ1-1; no clear D. The source is a man aged 45 to 65 with glioma. Here the sequenced sample was PBMCs, taken from a glioma patient treated with radiotherapy, temozolomide or both. The CDR3 nucleotides are TGTGCCAGCAGCTTCGGGGTAGACACTGAAGCTTTCTTT. Translation gives CASSFGVDTEAFF.